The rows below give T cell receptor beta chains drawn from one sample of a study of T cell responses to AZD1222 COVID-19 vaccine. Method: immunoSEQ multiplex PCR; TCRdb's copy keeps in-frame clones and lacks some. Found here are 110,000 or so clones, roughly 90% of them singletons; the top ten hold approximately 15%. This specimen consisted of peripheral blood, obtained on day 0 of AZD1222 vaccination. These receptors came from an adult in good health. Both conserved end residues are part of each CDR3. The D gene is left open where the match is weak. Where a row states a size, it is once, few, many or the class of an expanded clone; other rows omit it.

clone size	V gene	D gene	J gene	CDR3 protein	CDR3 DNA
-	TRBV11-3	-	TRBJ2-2	CASSLGVWGFLTTGELFF	TGTGCCAGCAGCTTAGGGGTCTGGGGCTTCCTTACCACCGGGGAGCTGTTTTTT
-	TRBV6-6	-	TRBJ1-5	CASGREGHQPQHF	TGTGCCAGCGGGAGGGAGGGCCATCAGCCCCAGCATTTT
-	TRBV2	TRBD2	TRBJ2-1	CASSPLAEVGYEQFF	TGTGCCAGCAGCCCTCTAGCGGAGGTAGGTTATGAGCAGTTCTTC
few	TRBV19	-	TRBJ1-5	CASSPSLRGNQPQHF	TGTGCCAGTAGTCCCAGCCTGAGGGGTAATCAGCCCCAGCATTTT
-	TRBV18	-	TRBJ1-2	CASSPGPTIQYGYTF	TGTGCCAGCTCACCGGGACCGACGATTCAATATGGCTACACCTTC
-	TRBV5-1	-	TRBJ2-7	CASSTQGSGYEQYF	TGCGCCAGCAGCACCCAGGGGAGTGGCTACGAGCAGTACTTC
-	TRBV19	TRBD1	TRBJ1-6	CASSTTGVTYNSPLHF	TGTGCCAGTAGTACGACAGGGGTAACCTATAATTCACCCCTCCACTTT
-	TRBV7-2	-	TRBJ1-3	CASSLFGDTIYF	TGTGCCAGCAGCCTTTTCGGAGACACCATATATTTT
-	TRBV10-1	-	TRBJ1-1	CASSEGCTVPNTEAFF	TGCGCCAGCAGTGAGGGTTGTACGGTACCGAACACTGAAGCTTTCTTT
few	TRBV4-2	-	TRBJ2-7	CASSQDLGGEQYF	TGTGCCAGCAGCCAAGATTTGGGTGGCGAGCAGTACTTC
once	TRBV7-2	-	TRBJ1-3	CASSLTGVFSGNTIYF	TGTGCCAGCAGCTTAACCGGCGTATTCTCTGGAAACACCATATATTTT
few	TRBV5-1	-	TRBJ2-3	CASSSGTPRTDTQYF	TGCGCCAGCAGCTCGGGGACTCCCCGCACAGATACGCAGTATTTT
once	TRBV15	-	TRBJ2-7	CATSSAITSYEQYF	TGTGCCACCAGCTCCGCAATCACCTCCTACGAGCAGTACTTC
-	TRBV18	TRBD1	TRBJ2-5	CASSPRTGRQETQYF	TGTGCCAGCTCACCGAGGACAGGGAGACAAGAGACCCAGTACTTC
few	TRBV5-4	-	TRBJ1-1	CASSLPGTLNTEAFF	TGTGCCAGCAGTTTACCCGGGACACTAAACACTGAAGCTTTCTTT
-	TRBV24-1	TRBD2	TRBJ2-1	CATSDSRTSGGKIGEQFF	TGTGCCACCAGTGATTCCCGGACTAGCGGGGGCAAAATAGGTGAGCAGTTCTTC
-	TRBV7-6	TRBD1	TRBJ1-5	CASSLGQGIYSNQPQHF	TGTGCCAGCAGCTTGGGACAGGGCATCTATAGCAATCAGCCCCAGCATTTT
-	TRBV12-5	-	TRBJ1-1	CASGLAPGTEAFF	TGTGCTAGTGGTTTGGCCCCAGGTACTGAAGCTTTCTTT
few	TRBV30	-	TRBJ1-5	CAWSTGNQPQHF	TGTGCCTGGTCGACGGGTAATCAGCCCCAGCATTTT
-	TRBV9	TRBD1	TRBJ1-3	CASSGTGGASGNTIYF	TGTGCCAGCAGCGGAACAGGGGGCGCTTCAGGAAACACCATATATTTT
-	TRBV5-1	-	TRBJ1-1	CASSISTNTEAFF	TGCGCCAGCAGCATCTCTACGAACACTGAAGCTTTCTTT
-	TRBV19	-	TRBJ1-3	CASSTDSRSGNTIYF	TGTGCCAGTAGTACCGACAGCCGGTCTGGAAACACCATATATTTT